The 25 T cell receptor beta chains presented below share a single source sample, sequenced in a study of tumor-infiltrating lymphocytes in primary liver carcinoma. The researchers obtained blood RNA from unsorted whole blood and also extracted germline DNA. Starting from 400 to 500 ng of total RNA, TCR beta cDNA was produced with a primer in the constant region. The TCR beta library was amplified through three nested multiplex PCR rounds in a modified ARM-PCR procedure. A C-beta reverse primer and TRBV1-TRBV30 forward primers served in each of the first two PCR rounds, at 9 to 10 cycles apiece. TCRdb fed the multiplex PCR reads into MiXCR, producing one record per CDR3 protein. This table has fewer than 350,000 distinct CDR3 sequences, almost 65% appearing once. The sample consisted of peripheral blood. Receptors originate from a man aged 40-50 years with primary liver carcinoma and hepatitis B virus infection.

This chain connects TRBV11-2 to TRBJ2-3, with TRBD2 matching 14 bases. Germline values: CDR1 SGHAT, CDR2 FQNNGV. The CDR3 contains 17 residues. J gave up 2 bases and V 5 bases, and 6 bases lay outside the gene matches. CDR3 protein: CASSKRGLAGVTDTQYF. DNA for the CDR3: TGTGCCAGCAGCAAACGGGGACTAGCGGGGGTCACAGATACGCAGTATTTT. The full variable domain, rest sourced from reference TRBV11-2 and TRBJ2-3, is EAGVAQSPRYKIIEKRQSVAFWCNPISGHATLYWYQQILGQGPKLLIQFQNNGVVDDSQLPKDRFSAERLKGVDSTLKIQPAKLEDSAVYLCASSKRGLAGVTDTQYFGPGTRLTVL.

As concerns this clonotype: Mismatch with germline at one junction end may stem from a read error. The chain carries TRBV11-1 and TRBJ2-1; possibly TRBD2 for D (7 bases). The CDR3 totals 17 residues. CDR1 and CDR2 (germline): SGHAT, FQDESV (reference sequence). The CDR3 DNA sequence: TGTGCCAGCAGCTTAGCGAGAGGGACATGGGACTACAATGGGCAGTTCTTC. It specifies CASSLARGTWDYNGQFF.

As regards this clonotype: This may be a read error, as it is one base from a much larger clone. This rearrangement joins TRBV29-1 to TRBJ1-1; no firm D call. V gave up 5 bases and J gave up 0 bases, with 16 bases separating them. The CDR3 loop spans 15 amino acids. Germline V lookup: CDR1 SQVTM, CDR2 ANQGSEA. The CDR3: CSVRTANLMNTEAFF. The CDR3 bases are TGCAGCGTTCGGACGGCCAACCTCATGAACACTGAAGCTTTCTTT. Drawing the rest from reference TRBV29-1 and TRBJ1-1, the complete variable domain is SAVISQKPSRDICQRGTSLTIQCQVDSQVTMMFWYRQQPGQSLTLIATANQGSEATYESGFVIDKFPISRPNLTFSTLTVSNMSPEDSSIYLCSVRTANLMNTEAFFGQGTRLTVV.

This clonotype was seen just once. The junction and the germline gene differ at one end; a read error may be behind it. The chain employs TRBV4-3 and TRBJ2-7, with 9 bases that match TRBD1. The CDR3 totals 16 residues. CDR1 and CDR2 (germline): LGHNA, YSLEER. CDR3 nucleotides: TGCGTCAGCAGCCAAGAAAGGGACAGGGAGATCCACGAGCAGTACTTC. This codes for CVSSQERDREIHEQYF.

This clonotype has a single count. This rearrangement joins TRBV4-1 to TRBJ2-7; D uncertain. Germline V gene sequence: CDR1 MGHRA, CDR2 YSYEKL. Trimming took 2 bases from V and 4 from J, leaving 12 bases between them. The CDR3 runs to 14 residues. DNA of the CDR3: TGCGCCAGCAGCCAAACGGCTAAGGCGTACGAGCAGTACTTC. It encodes CASSQTAKAYEQYF.

Many counts were recorded for this clonotype. This sequence joins TRBV29-1 and TRBJ2-1; D is possibly TRBD1 (5 bases). Germline V lookup: CDR1 SQVTM, CDR2 ANQGSEA. Trimming pared 7 bases from V and 10 bases from J, leaving 11 bases between. The CDR3 consists of 10 residues. The DNA for the CDR3 is TGCAGCGGCACAGGTCGGGAGCAGTTCTTC. Translated: CSGTGREQFF.

On this clonotype itself: Relative to the germline gene, one junction end is altered; a read error may explain this. This chain connects TRBV11-2 to TRBJ2-7, with TRBD2 matching over 8 bases. Per the germline V gene, CDR1 is SGHAT and CDR2 is FQNNGV. This CDR3 is built from 16 residues. In DNA form, the CDR3 reads TGTGCCAGCATCTTTGAGGGCGGGAGGAGCTCCTACGAGCACTACTTC. Residues: CASIFEGGRSSYEHYF.

Details on this clonotype: The conserved final phenylalanine or tryptophan is absent from the CDR3, which likely points to a read error. The chain joins TRBV11-2 to TRBJ1-1; TRBD1 is a possible D gene (6 bases). V lost 6 bases, J lost 3 bases, and 14 bases lay in between. This CDR3 has 14 residues. Germline CDR1 and CDR2: SGHAT and FQNNGV. CDR3 sequence: CASRYTGPDTEAFI. The CDR3 DNA follows: TGTGCCAGCAGATATACAGGGCCGGACACTGAAGCTTTCATT.

Of note for this clonotype: At one boundary the junction diverges from the germline segment, which might be a read error. This rearrangement joins TRBV29-1 to TRBJ2-1, with D perhaps matching TRBD2 (6 bases). The CDR3 runs 15 residues. CDR1 is SQVTM and CDR2 is ANQGSEA in the germline V gene. In nucleotides, the CDR3 is TGCAGCGTTGAAGATTGGGGCGGGGTCTACAATGAACAGTTCTTC. Translated, it gives CSVEDWGGVYNEQFF.

This clonotype was seen only once. At one end the junction does not follow the germline gene, possibly because of a read error. The rearrangement links TRBV6-5 to TRBJ2-7, with 8 positions matching TRBD1. The CDR3 covers 16 residues. In germline, CDR1 is MNHEY, CDR2 SVGAGI. The CDR3: CACSYTGTGSPYEQYF. The CDR3 DNA sequence: TGTGCCTGCAGTTATACAGGGACAGGATCTCCCTACGAGCAGTATTTC.

With respect to this clonotype: This may come from a read error, since a much larger clone is one base off. The rearrangement links TRBV10-3 to TRBJ1-3; TRBD1 matches 8 bases. Germline lookup yields CDR1 ENHRY and CDR2 SYGVKD. CDR3 size: 15 residues. The V and J ends lost 4 bases and 0 bases, in that order; junction bases with no gene match: 2. As DNA, the CDR3 is TGTGCCATCAGTGGCGGGACAGGCTCTGGAAACACCATATATTTT. As protein: CAISGGTGSGNTIYF.

The gene calls are TRBV11-2 and TRBJ2-7, with unresolved D. The V end lost 1 base, the J end lost 7 bases, and 20 bases lay between the germline ends. The length of the CDR3 is 16 residues. The germline CDR1 and CDR2 sequences are SGHAT and FQNNGV. In nucleotides, the CDR3 is TGTGCCAGCAGCTTAGGAGTAGTAACGGGTATCCGGGAGCAGTACTTC. This gives the protein CASSLGVVTGIREQYF.

Many counts were recorded for this clonotype. The chain uses TRBV11-2 and TRBJ1-2; 8 bases are shared with TRBD1. This CDR3 has 15 residues. The germline gives CDR1 SGHAT, CDR2 FQNNGV. Germline trimming cut 1 base from V and 5 bases from J; bases unmatched to any gene: 6. CDR3 in DNA: TGTGCCAGCAGCTTAGGGACAGGGCCTGTTTATGGCTACACCTTC. It specifies CASSLGTGPVYGYTF.

The J gene is TRBJ2-7, the V gene TRBV5-1; D is tentatively TRBD1 or TRBD2 (6 bases each). Germline lookup yields CDR1 SGHRS and CDR2 YFSETQ. The ends were cut back, 0 bases at V and 5 bases at J, with 12 bases in the middle. The CDR3 consists of 14 residues. The CDR3 sequence: CASSLAGGHDEQYF. The CDR3 bases are TGCGCCAGCAGCTTGGCTGGGGGGCACGACGAGCAGTACTTC. The variable domain in full, with the rest retrieved from reference TRBV5-1 and TRBJ2-7, is KAGVTQTPRYLIKTRGQQVTLSCSPISGHRSVSWYQQTPGQGLQFLFEYFSETQRNKGNFPGRFSGRQFSNSRSEMNVSTLELGDSALYLCASSLAGGHDEQYFGPGTRLTVT.

For this clonotype: The junction differs from germline at one of its ends, possibly a read error. The chain joins TRBV11-1 to TRBJ2-7; 8 bases are shared with TRBD2. Germline-derived CDR1 and CDR2 are SGHAT and FQDESV (reference sequence). The CDR3 contains 16 residues. The CDR3 nucleotides read TGTACCAGCAGCTCTTCGGGACTAGTGGGAGACTACGAGCAGTACTTC. Amino acids: CTSSSSGLVGDYEQYF.

This chain joins TRBV7-9 and TRBJ2-3, with D uncertain. Germline lookup yields CDR1 SEHNR and CDR2 FQNEAQ (reference sequence). The CDR3 consists of 13 residues. Trimming pared 2 bases from V and 2 bases from J, leaving 5 bases between. CDR3 sequence reads: CASSLITTDTQYF. The CDR3 DNA is TGTGCCAGCAGCTTAATCACCACAGATACGCAGTATTTT. The whole variable domain, filled in from reference TRBV7-9 and TRBJ2-3, reads DTGVSQNPRHKITKRGQNVTFRCDPISEHNRLYWYRQTLGQGPEFLTYFQNEAQLEKSRLLSDRFSAERPKGSFSTLEIQRTEQGDSAMYLCASSLITTDTQYFGPGTRLTVL.

This clonotype appeared many times. V gene TRBV4-1 combines with J gene TRBJ2-5; no clear D. The CDR3 contains 14 residues. Germline CDR1 reads MGHRA; CDR2 reads YSYEKL. Trimming removed 5 bases at V and 2 bases at J, with 12 bases between. The CDR3 reads CASSFVGSQETQYF. The CDR3 DNA reads TGCGCCAGCAGCTTCGTGGGTAGTCAAGAGACCCAGTACTTC.

The V call is TRBV21-1, the J call TRBJ1-4; the listed D gene, TRBD1, was not tested against the DNA. TRBV21-1 is given as a pseudogene. The length of the CDR3 is 18 residues. CDR3 sequence: CASSNGRGCQSLNEKLFF. The DNA of the CDR3 is TGTGCCAGCAGCAATGGCAGGGGCTGCCAGAGCCTTAATGAAAAACTGTTTTTT.

This clonotype was recorded at least ten times. The V and J genes are TRBV5-5 and TRBJ2-7, with TRBD1 matching over 7 bases. Trimming removed 1 base from V and 6 bases from J; junction bases left unmatched: 7. Germline-derived CDR1 and CDR2 are SGHKS and YYEKEE (reference sequence). The CDR3 spans 14 residues. The CDR3, as DNA: TGTGCCAGCAGCTTGTACAGGGCAGGGGGCGAGCAGTACTTC. It encodes CASSLYRAGGEQYF.

The chain combines TRBV6-2 or TRBV6-3 with TRBJ2-6; D may be TRBD2 (5 bases). V lost 8 bases to trimming and J lost 2 bases, with 16 bases between them. The CDR3 extends over 16 amino acids. Germline CDR1 and CDR2: MNHEY and SVGEGT. For the CDR3, the DNA is TGTGCCAGCGGCGGGTCGACGTTTACTGGGGCCAACGTCCTGACTTTC. Translation gives CASGGSTFTGANVLTF.

As regards this clonotype: Since a much larger clone is just one base distant, this may be a read error. This CDR3 is CASRSDSSSYEQYF. CDR3 DNA sequence: TGTGCCAGCAGATCGGACAGCAGCTCCTACGAGCAGTACTTC. The genes are TRBV6-6 and TRBJ2-7; maybe TRBD1 (6 bases). The CDR3 has 14 amino acids. The germline gives CDR1 MNHNY, CDR2 SVGAGI (reference sequence). Trimming took 6 bases from V and 0 from J, leaving 12 bases between them.

Remarks on this clonotype: Mismatch with germline at one junction end may stem from a read error. V gene TRBV11-2 combines with J gene TRBJ2-2; TRBD1 might be the D (6 bases). Germline V gene sequence: CDR1 SGHAT, CDR2 FQNNGV. There are 17 residues in the CDR3. The CDR3 here is CASSQSGHRTNIGELFF. CDR3 sequence (DNA): TGTGCCAGCAGCCAGTCGGGACACCGAACGAACATCGGGGAGCTGTTTTTT.

As regards this clonotype: At one end the junction does not follow the germline gene, possibly because of a read error. J is TRBJ1-2 and V is TRBV6-6, with D unclear. The CDR3 extends over 14 amino acids. Per germline, CDR1 MNHNY and CDR2 SVGAGI (reference sequence). CDR3 sequence reads: CASSYSTGNYGYIF. In DNA, the CDR3 is TGTGCCAGCAGTTACTCCACCGGGAACTATGGCTACATCTTC.

With respect to this clonotype: Its ends do not fully match the called genes, so a read error is possible. The J gene is TRBJ2-7, the V gene TRBV6-1; D perhaps matches TRBD1 (5 bases). CDR3 length: 15 residues. Germline V gives CDR1 MNHNS, CDR2 SASEGT. The CDR3 nucleotides read TGTGCCAGCAGAGGGGTACAAGGTATCTCCTATGAGCAGTACTTC. It specifies CASRGVQGISYEQYF.

In the case of this clonotype: A clone one base away is much larger, so this may be a read error. This chain links TRBV7-8 with TRBJ2-1; 10 bases align to TRBD2. The V gene's germline CDR1 is SGHVS and CDR2 FQNEAQ. With V trimmed by 3 bases and J by 8 bases, 7 bases remained unmatched. The CDR3 is made up of 15 amino acids. This chain's CDR3 is CASSFSGRTGDEQFF. CDR3 coding DNA: TGTGCCAGCAGCTTTAGCGGGAGGACCGGGGATGAGCAGTTCTTC.